Listed here are 23 T cell receptor beta chains from one sample, sequenced in a study of T cells expressing NK-cell markers. TCRdb processed the 5' RACE reads again and assigns one entry to each CDR3 protein, with no DNA. Its clone listing holds 150,000 to 200,000 distinct CDR3 sequences. The sample comprised blood T cells: a sorted CD56 or NKG2C T cell subset, CD4+ or CD8+ T cells, or bulk PBMC T cells (not recorded which). These receptor sequences come from a man aged 18 to 70 in good health.

The rearrangement links TRBV7-9 to TRBJ2-7. CDR1 and CDR2 from the germline V gene are SEHNR and FQNEAQ (reference sequence). This CDR3 comprises 14 residues. The CDR3 protein is CASSPDTFYYEQYF.

V and J are TRBV7-9 and TRBJ1-4; TCRdb returns TRBD1, unconfirmable since there is no DNA. The germline gives CDR1 SEHNR, CDR2 FQNEAQ (reference sequence). The CDR3 loop spans 19 amino acids. The CDR3 is CASSLVQGDTKTTNEKLFF.

V gene TRBV7-2 combines with J gene TRBJ2-5. The CDR3 length is 15 residues. Germline loops: CDR1 SGHTA, CDR2 FQGNSA. Here the CDR3 reads CASSLYGVTQETQYF.

J is TRBJ2-1 and V is TRBV6-2 or TRBV6-3; TCRdb names TRBD2, which stays unverified in the absence of DNA. CDR3 length equals 15 residues. Germline V gene data show CDR1 as MNHEY and CDR2 as SVGEGT. This chain's CDR3 is CASSPKRGINNEQFF.

This chain links TRBV7-9 with TRBJ2-7. The germline V gene encodes CDR1 SEHNR and CDR2 FQNEAQ (reference sequence). The CDR3 consists of 15 residues. The CDR3 sequence: CASSSTAGLAYEQYF.

This chain uses TRBV13 with TRBJ2-7; TCRdb returns TRBD2, unconfirmable since there is no DNA. Germline CDR1 and CDR2: PRHDT and FYEKMQ (reference sequence). The CDR3 runs to 15 residues. The CDR3 region is CASSTRDLQDYEQYF.

The CDR3 loop is CASTPKWGWRNNEQFF. This chain joins TRBV28 and TRBJ2-1; TCRdb indicates TRBD1, and absent DNA this call remains unverified. Germline V gene data show CDR1 as MDHEN and CDR2 as SYDVKM. The CDR3 is 16 amino acids. Full variable domain (missing parts from reference TRBV28 and TRBJ2-1): DVKVTQSSRYLVKRTGEKVFLECVQDMDHENMFWYRQDPGLGLRLIYFSYDVKMKEKGDIPEGYSVSREKKERFSLILESASTNQTSMYLCASTPKWGWRNNEQFFGPGTRLTVL.

The V and J genes are TRBV9 and TRBJ2-4; TCRdb picks TRBD1, but there is no DNA to check that call. Looked up from germline, CDR1 is SGDLS and CDR2 is YYNGEE. This CDR3 has 17 residues. Here the CDR3 reads CASSVATNGDGGDIQYF.

The CDR3 sequence is CASSLEQSYNEQFF. The genes are TRBV5-1 and TRBJ2-1. The CDR3 has 14 residues. Germline lookup yields CDR1 SGHRS and CDR2 YFSETQ.

This chain joins TRBV1 and TRBJ2-4; the D call of TRBD1 rests on TCRdb alone, since no DNA is present to check it. TRBV1 is reported as a pseudogene. This CDR3 spans 11 amino acids. CDR3: CSGHTPGIQYF.

The chain links TRBV11-3 to TRBJ2-1; TCRdb proposes TRBD1, but this gene call is untestable without DNA. The CDR3 covers 14 residues. CDR1 is SGHNT, CDR2 YENEEA, per germline. The CDR3 region is CASSDRRGSGEQFF.

The rearrangement links TRBV7-9 to TRBJ1-1; TCRdb reports TRBD1, a call that lacks DNA to check it against. The CDR3 is made up of 15 amino acids. The germline V gene has CDR1 SEHNR and CDR2 FQNEAQ (reference sequence). The CDR3 region is CASSFQQGTDTEAFF.

V and J are TRBV12-3 or TRBV12-4 and TRBJ1-2; no DNA is available, so the TRBD1 call from TCRdb remains unchecked. The CDR3 totals 14 residues. CDR3 sequence: CASSFVRTGYGYTF.

CDR3 region: CASSSAGTANYEQYF. The gene calls are TRBV7-8 and TRBJ2-7; TCRdb designates TRBD1, a call that cannot be tested without DNA. The CDR3 has 15 amino acids. CDR1 is SGHVS, CDR2 FQNEAQ, per germline.

The chain has TRBV5-6 and TRBJ2-1; TCRdb's D call of TRBD1 is untestable without DNA. Looked up from germline, CDR1 is SGHDT and CDR2 is YYEEEE. This CDR3 region has 14 residues. The CDR3 region is CATAPGDSYNEQFF.

The genes are TRBV20-1 and TRBJ2-3; TCRdb gives TRBD1 as the D gene, but with no DNA this cannot be confirmed. CDR1 is DFQATT and CDR2 is SNEGSKA in the germline V gene (reference sequence). This CDR3 is built from 15 residues. CDR3 region: CSAITGTGETDTQYF.

The rearrangement uses TRBV29-1 and TRBJ2-2. In germline, CDR1 is SQVTM, CDR2 ANQGSEA. The CDR3 is 14 residues long. CDR3: CSVYNSVNTGELFF.

The rearrangement links TRBV2 to TRBJ1-1. Germline lookup yields CDR1 SNHLY and CDR2 FYNNEI. The CDR3 is made up of 12 amino acids. CDR3 region: CASSERVKEAFF.

The chain is built from TRBV6-5 and TRBJ2-7; TCRdb's assignment of TRBD1 cannot be checked, as there is no DNA. This CDR3 has 16 amino acids. Per the germline V gene, CDR1 is MNHEY and CDR2 is SVGAGI. This chain's CDR3 is CASSYSIGTGFEEQYF.

This CDR3 reads CASSTQGIVNGYTF. The chain combines TRBV6-1 with TRBJ1-2; as DNA is missing, the TRBD1 call by TCRdb cannot be tested. Germline CDR1 is MNHNS and CDR2 is SASEGT. This CDR3 is 14 amino acids long.

The rearrangement joins TRBV28 to TRBJ2-7; lacking DNA, the TRBD2 call made by TCRdb goes unchecked. Germline V gene lookup returns CDR1 MDHEN and CDR2 SYDVKM. This CDR3 contains 14 residues. CDR3: CASSLRLVVLEQYF. Based on the CDR3 plus reference TRBV28 and TRBJ2-7, the full variable domain is DVKVTQSSRYLVKRTGEKVFLECVQDMDHENMFWYRQDPGLGLRLIYFSYDVKMKEKGDIPEGYSVSREKKERFSLILESASTNQTSMYLCASSLRLVVLEQYFGPGTRLTVT.

The chain has TRBV12-3 or TRBV12-4 and TRBJ2-7; TCRdb names TRBD1, which stays unverified in the absence of DNA. The CDR3 runs 16 residues. This CDR3 is CASSLGDRGVSYEQYF.

The chain combines TRBV11-2 with TRBJ2-3; lacking DNA, the TRBD1 call made by TCRdb goes unchecked. The CDR3 totals 17 residues. Germline V gene sequence: CDR1 SGHAT, CDR2 FQNNGV. The CDR3 loop is CASSLGGFGGSTDTQYF. The whole variable domain, filled in from reference TRBV11-2 and TRBJ2-3, reads EAGVAQSPRYKIIEKRQSVAFWCNPISGHATLYWYQQILGQGPKLLIQFQNNGVVDDSQLPKDRFSAERLKGVDSTLKIQPAKLEDSAVYLCASSLGGFGGSTDTQYFGPGTRLTVL.